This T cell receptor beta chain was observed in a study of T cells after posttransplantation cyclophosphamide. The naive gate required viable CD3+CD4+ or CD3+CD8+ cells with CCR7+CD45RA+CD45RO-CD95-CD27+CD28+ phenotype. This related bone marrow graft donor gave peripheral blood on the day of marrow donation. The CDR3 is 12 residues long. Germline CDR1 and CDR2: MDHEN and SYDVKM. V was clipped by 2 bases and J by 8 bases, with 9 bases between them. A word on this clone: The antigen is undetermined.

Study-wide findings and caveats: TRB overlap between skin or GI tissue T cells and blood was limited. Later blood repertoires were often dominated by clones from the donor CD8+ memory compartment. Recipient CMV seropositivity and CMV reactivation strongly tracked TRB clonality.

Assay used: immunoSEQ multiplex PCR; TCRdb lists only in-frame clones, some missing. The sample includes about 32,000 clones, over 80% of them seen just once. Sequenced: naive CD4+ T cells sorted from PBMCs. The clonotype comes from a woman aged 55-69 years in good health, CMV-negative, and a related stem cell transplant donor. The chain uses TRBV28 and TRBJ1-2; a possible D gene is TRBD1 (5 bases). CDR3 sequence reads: CASSLVQGGYTF. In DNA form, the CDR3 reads TGTGCCAGCAGTTTAGTTCAGGGAGGCTACACCTTC.